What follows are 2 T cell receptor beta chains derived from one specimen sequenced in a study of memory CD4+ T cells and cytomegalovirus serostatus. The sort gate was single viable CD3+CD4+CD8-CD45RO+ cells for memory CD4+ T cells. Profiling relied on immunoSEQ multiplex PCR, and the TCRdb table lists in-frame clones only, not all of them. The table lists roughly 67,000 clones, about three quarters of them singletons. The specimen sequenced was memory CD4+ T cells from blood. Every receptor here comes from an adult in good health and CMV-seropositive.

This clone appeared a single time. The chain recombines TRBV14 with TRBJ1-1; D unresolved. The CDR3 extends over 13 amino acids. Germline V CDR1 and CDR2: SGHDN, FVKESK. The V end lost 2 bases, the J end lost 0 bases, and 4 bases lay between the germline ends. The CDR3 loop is CASSQNLNTEAFF. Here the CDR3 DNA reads TGTGCCAGCAGCCAAAACCTGAACACTGAAGCTTTCTTT.

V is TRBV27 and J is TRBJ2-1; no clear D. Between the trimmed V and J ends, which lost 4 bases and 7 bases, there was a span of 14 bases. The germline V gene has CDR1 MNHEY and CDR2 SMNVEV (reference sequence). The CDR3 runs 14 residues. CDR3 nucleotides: TGTGCCAGCAGTTGGACCAGCCCGAGAAATGAGCAGTTCTTC. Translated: CASSWTSPRNEQFF.